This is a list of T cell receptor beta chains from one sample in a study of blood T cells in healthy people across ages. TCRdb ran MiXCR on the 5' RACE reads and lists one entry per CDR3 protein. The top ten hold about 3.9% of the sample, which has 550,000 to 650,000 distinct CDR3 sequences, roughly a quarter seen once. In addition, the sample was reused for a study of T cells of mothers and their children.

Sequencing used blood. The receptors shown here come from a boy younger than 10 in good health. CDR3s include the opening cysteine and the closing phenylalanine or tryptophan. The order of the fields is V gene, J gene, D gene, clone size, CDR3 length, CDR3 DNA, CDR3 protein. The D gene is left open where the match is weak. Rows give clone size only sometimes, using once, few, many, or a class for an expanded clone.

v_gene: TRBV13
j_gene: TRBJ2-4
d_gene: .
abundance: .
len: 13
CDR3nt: TGTGCCAGCAGCATAAAGGGGGTTCGCATTCAGTACTTC
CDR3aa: CASSIKGVRIQYF

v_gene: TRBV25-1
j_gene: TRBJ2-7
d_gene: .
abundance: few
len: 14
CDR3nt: TGTGCCAGCAGTGATCTCGGGGGCCCCTACGAGCAGTACTTC
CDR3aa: CASSDLGGPYEQYF

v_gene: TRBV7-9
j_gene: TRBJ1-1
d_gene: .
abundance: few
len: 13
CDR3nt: TGTGCCAGCACCACGCAAGGGGGGACTGAAGCTTTCTTT
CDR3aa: CASTTQGGTEAFF

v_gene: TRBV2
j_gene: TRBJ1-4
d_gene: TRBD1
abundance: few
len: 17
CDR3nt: TGTGCCAGCAGCGCCGGGACAGGGGGCGCGGGTAGTGAAAAACTGTTTTTT
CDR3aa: CASSAGTGGAGSEKLFF

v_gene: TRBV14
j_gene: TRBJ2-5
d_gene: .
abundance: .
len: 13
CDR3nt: TGTGCCAGCAGCCAGCGGGGTAGGGAGACCCAGTACTTC
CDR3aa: CASSQRGRETQYF

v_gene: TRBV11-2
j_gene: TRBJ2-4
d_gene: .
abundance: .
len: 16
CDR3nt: TGTGCCAGCAGTTTAGGAAGGATCTTAGCCAAAAACATTCAGTACTTC
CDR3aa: CASSLGRILAKNIQYF

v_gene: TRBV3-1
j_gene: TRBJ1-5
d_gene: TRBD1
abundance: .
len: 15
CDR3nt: TGTGCCAGCAGCCAAGCACAGGGGGCAGGGCAGCCCCAGCATTTT
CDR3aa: CASSQAQGAGQPQHF

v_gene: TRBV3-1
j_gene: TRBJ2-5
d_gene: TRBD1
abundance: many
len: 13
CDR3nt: TGTGCCAGCAGCCACCAGGGGGAAGAGACCCAGTACTTC
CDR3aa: CASSHQGEETQYF

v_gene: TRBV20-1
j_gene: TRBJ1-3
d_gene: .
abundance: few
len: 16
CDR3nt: TGCAGTGCTAGAGATCTGGGGGGCGCTTGGGGAAACACCATATATTTT
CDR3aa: CSARDLGGAWGNTIYF

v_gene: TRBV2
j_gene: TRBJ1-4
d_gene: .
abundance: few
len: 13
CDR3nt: TGTGCCAGCAAAACAGCAGAGAATGAAAAACTGTTTTTT
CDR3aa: CASKTAENEKLFF

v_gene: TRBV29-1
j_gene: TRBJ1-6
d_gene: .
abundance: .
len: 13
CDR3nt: TGCAGCGTTGGGACAGATAATAATTCACCCCTCCACTTT
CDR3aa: CSVGTDNNSPLHF

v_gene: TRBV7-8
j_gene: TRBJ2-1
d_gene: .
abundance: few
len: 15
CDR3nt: TGTGCCAGCAGCTTAGCTCTGGGTGTAGGTAATGAGCAGTTCTTC
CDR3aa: CASSLALGVGNEQFF

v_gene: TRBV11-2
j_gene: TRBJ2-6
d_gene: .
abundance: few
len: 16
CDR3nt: TGTGCCAGCAGCTTAGAGCCAGGGGCAGGGGCCAACGTCCTGACTTTC
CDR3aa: CASSLEPGAGANVLTF

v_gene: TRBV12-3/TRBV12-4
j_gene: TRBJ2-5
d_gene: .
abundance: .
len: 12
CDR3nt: TGTGCCAGCAGTTTTCGGGTGGAGACCCAGTACTTC
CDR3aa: CASSFRVETQYF

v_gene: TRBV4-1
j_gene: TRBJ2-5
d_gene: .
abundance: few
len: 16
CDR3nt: TGCGCCAGCAGCCCAAGTGGCCGAGCGTACCAAGAGACCCAGTACTTC
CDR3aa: CASSPSGRAYQETQYF

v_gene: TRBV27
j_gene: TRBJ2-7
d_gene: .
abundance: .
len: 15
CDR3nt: TGTGCCAGCAGTTATGGGGTACCCAGCTCCTACGAGCAGTACTTC
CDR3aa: CASSYGVPSSYEQYF

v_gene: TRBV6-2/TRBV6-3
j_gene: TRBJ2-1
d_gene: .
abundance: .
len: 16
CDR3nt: TGTGCCAGCAGGATCTTTGGCGGTAGCTCCTACAATGAGCAGTTCTTC
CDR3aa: CASRIFGGSSYNEQFF

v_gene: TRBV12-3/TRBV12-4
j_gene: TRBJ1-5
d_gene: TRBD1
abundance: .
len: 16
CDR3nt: TGTGCCAGCAGTGGACAGGGGGCGAGTAGCAATCAGCCCCAGCATTTT
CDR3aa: CASSGQGASSNQPQHF

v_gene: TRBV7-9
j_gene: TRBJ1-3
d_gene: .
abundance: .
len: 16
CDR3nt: TGTGCCAGCAGGCTCGAAGGCGATCTCTCTGGAAACACCATATATTTT
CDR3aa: CASRLEGDLSGNTIYF

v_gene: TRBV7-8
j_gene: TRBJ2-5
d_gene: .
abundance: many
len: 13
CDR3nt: TGTGCCAGCAGCTTTTACAGCGAAGAGACCCAGTACTTC
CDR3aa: CASSFYSEETQYF

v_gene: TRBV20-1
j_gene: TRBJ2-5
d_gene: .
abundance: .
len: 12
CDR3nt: TGCGGTGCGGGACGCGCAGGGGAGACCCAGTACTTC
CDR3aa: CGAGRAGETQYF

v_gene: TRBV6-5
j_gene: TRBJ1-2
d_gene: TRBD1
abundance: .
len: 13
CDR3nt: TGTGCCAGCAGTCAAGGGGGCTACTATGGCTACACCTTC
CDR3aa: CASSQGGYYGYTF

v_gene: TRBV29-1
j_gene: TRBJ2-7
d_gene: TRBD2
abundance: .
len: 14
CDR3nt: TGCAGCGTCCCGGGGGAGGGAATCTCCCACGAGCAGTACTTC
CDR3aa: CSVPGEGISHEQYF

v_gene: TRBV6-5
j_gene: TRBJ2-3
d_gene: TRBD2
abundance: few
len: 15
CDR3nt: TGTGCCAGCAGTCCCGGACTAGTTCAGGGAGATACGCAGTATTTT
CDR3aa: CASSPGLVQGDTQYF